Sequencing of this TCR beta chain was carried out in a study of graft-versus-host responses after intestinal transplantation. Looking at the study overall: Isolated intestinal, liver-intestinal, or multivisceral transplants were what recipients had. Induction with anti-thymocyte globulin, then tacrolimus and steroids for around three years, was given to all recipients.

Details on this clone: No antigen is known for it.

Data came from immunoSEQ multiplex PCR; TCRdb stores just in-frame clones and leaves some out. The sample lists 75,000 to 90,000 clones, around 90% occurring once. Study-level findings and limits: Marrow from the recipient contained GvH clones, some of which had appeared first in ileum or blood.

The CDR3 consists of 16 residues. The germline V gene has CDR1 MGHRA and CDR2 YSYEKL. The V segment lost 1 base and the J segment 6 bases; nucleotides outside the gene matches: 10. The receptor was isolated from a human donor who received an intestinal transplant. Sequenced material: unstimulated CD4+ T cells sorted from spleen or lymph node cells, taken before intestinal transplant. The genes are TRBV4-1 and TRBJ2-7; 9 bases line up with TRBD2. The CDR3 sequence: CASSQVRAGGLGEQYF. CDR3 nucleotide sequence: TGCGCCAGCAGCCAAGTAAGGGCGGGAGGGCTAGGCGAGCAGTACTTC.